The entry below gives a single T cell receptor beta chain sequence along with its context. The antigen is not known. V lost 5 bases and J lost 1, with 18 bases in between. CDR3 length equals 17 residues. Germline CDR1 is SGHVS and CDR2 is FNYEAQ. TCRdb re-called the reads with MiXCR, one entry per CDR3 protein. Of about 600,000 distinct CDR3 sequences in the sample, 24% were seen once. These data come from a study of T cell repertoires in cytomegalovirus infection. General study points: Summed public TCR beta family frequency identified CMV carriers bearing the relevant HLA.

Sequenced input: CD8+ T cells from PBMCs. The rearrangement uses TRBV7-6 and TRBJ1-5; weak D call: TRBD1 (5 bases). This sequence was found in a human donor in good health (CMV status not recorded). Some clones in this sample may be carry-over from other donors' samples. CDR3 DNA sequence: TGTGCCAGCAGCATGGCCCCGGGTGGGGGGAGCAATCAGCCCCAGCATTTT. Translation gives CASSMAPGGGSNQPQHF.